Below are 18 T cell receptor beta chains sequenced from a single sample in a study of blood T cell repertoires in COVID-19 (dated by TCRdb to between 2020 and 2021). The library was built by means of the immunoSEQ multiplex PCR assay. TCRdb provides this immuneACCESS table in a form limited to in-frame rearrangements. Some clones are lacking; in checked studies, under half of them reflect an unresolved V gene, and why the rest are absent is not known. The table for this sample lists 170,000 or so clones; more than 85% of them were counted only once. The ten biggest clones cover approximately 0.5% of the sample. What was sequenced was peripheral blood. The receptors stem from a man in his fifties with acute or convalescent COVID-19.

The J gene is TRBJ2-1, the V gene TRBV11-3, with a weak D call TRBD1 (5 bases). CDR1 SGHNT and CDR2 YENEEA come from the germline V gene. The CDR3 extends over 13 amino acids. V lost 5 bases and J 5 bases, leaving 10 bases between the germline ends. In DNA, the CDR3 is TGTGCCAGCAGCCCGGGCAGGGACAATGAGCAGTTCTTC. Its protein is CASSPGRDNEQFF.

This sequence joins TRBV18 and TRBJ2-2; TRBD1 matches 8 bases. The J segment lost 4 bases and the V segment lost 1 base, leaving 5 bases of the junction unmatched. CDR1 is KGHSH, CDR2 LQKENI, per germline. This CDR3 region has 16 residues. CDR3 sequence (DNA): TGTGCCAGCTCACCACTTTCGACAGGGGCCACCGGGGAGCTGTTTTTT. Its translation is CASSPLSTGATGELFF.

The sample holds one count of this clone. The rearrangement uses TRBV18 and TRBJ2-1; the D gene is possibly TRBD1 (5 bases). With 0 bases removed from V and 6 bases from J, the gap between germline ends came to 12 bases. CDR3 size: 15 residues. CDR1 KGHSH and CDR2 LQKENI come from the germline V gene. Here the CDR3 DNA reads TGTGCCAGCTCACCACCAACCAGGGTAGCCAATGAGCAGTTCTTC. As protein: CASSPPTRVANEQFF.

This chain links TRBV2 with TRBJ1-5; 9 positions agree with TRBD1. Looked up from germline, CDR1 is SNHLY and CDR2 is FYNNEI. V lost 8 bases and J lost 6; bases outside the gene matches: 8. CDR3 size: 14 residues. The CDR3, as DNA: TGTGCCAGCTGCGACAGGGGGAATTTTCAGCCCCAGCATTTT. Its translation: CASCDRGNFQPQHF.

This sequence joins TRBV18 and TRBJ2-5, with TRBD2 as a possible D gene (5 bases). Germline V gives CDR1 KGHSH, CDR2 LQKENI. V shed 3 bases and J shed 5 bases, with 10 bases lying between them. The CDR3 contains 13 residues. CDR3 protein: CASSPSRGETQYF. CDR3 bases: TGTGCCAGCTCACCGAGCCGGGGTGAGACCCAGTACTTC.

The chain is built from TRBV7-9 and TRBJ1-6; 7 bases are shared with TRBD1. With V trimmed by 5 bases and J by 6 bases, 4 bases remained unmatched. Germline V gene lookup returns CDR1 SEHNR and CDR2 FQNEAQ (reference sequence). The CDR3 has 14 amino acids. This CDR3 reads CASSLGGTNSPLHF. The CDR3 region has the DNA TGTGCCAGCAGCCTAGGGGGCACTAATTCACCCCTCCACTTT.

This clone has only one observation. The V call is TRBV11-1, the J call TRBJ1-1, with D unclear. In germline, CDR1 is SGHAT, CDR2 FQDESV (reference sequence). The CDR3 contains 13 residues. The V and J ends lost 1 base and 4 bases respectively, with 7 bases between them. The CDR3 region is CASSLVRGTEAFF. In DNA, the CDR3 is TGTGCCAGCAGCTTAGTCAGAGGCACTGAAGCTTTCTTT.

This clone was seen a single time. The chain employs TRBV7-3 and TRBJ2-7, with TRBD2 matching over 10 bases. Per germline, CDR1 SGHTA and CDR2 FQGTGA. The CDR3 is 15 residues long. Trimming took 5 bases from V and 6 from J; bases not matched to a gene: 10. The chain's CDR3 is CASSRHLAGEGEQYF. The CDR3 nucleotides read TGTGCCAGCAGCCGTCACCTAGCGGGAGAAGGCGAGCAGTACTTC.

This clone was found a few times. The CDR3: CSVKDRGEKLFF. CDR3 nucleotides: TGCAGCGTAAAAGACAGGGGAGAAAAACTGTTTTTT. V usage is TRBV29-1 and J usage is TRBJ1-4; 8 bases are a match to TRBD1. The CDR3 is 12 residues long. Unmatched junction bases numbered 5, after V lost 6 bases and J lost 8 bases. Germline V gene lookup returns CDR1 SQVTM and CDR2 ANQGSEA.

The chain is built from TRBV19 and TRBJ2-5; tentative D call: TRBD2 (6 bases). Trimming left V 7 bases short and J 7 bases short, with 16 bases between. This CDR3 region has 13 residues. Germline CDR1 LNHDA, CDR2 SQIVND (reference sequence). The CDR3 coding sequence is TGTGCCAGTACGACCCCCCTCGGGGGGACCCAGTACTTC. Amino acid sequence: CASTTPLGGTQYF. The whole variable domain, filled in from reference TRBV19 and TRBJ2-5, reads DGGITQSPKYLFRKEGQNVTLSCEQNLNHDAMYWYRQDPGQGLRLIYYSQIVNDFQKGDIAEGYSVSREKKESFPLTVTSAQKNPTAFYLCASTTPLGGTQYFGPGTRLLVL.

The chain joins TRBV6-5 to TRBJ2-7; 9 nucleotides match TRBD1. The length of the CDR3 is 16 residues. CDR1 is MNHEY and CDR2 is SVGAGI in the germline V gene. V was pared by 2 bases and J by 5 bases, with 10 bases of the junction left unmatched. The CDR3 sequence is CASSYTLGTGLNEQYF. CDR3 in DNA: TGTGCCAGCAGTTACACCCTAGGGACAGGGCTTAACGAGCAGTACTTC.

V usage is TRBV13 and J usage is TRBJ2-7; D gene ambiguous. The CDR3 runs to 15 residues. From germline, CDR1 is PRHDT and CDR2 FYEKMQ (reference sequence). Trimming took off 4 bases at V and 0 bases at J, with 13 bases between the two ends. The CDR3 DNA reads TGTGCCAGCAGCTCCACCGGGTCGACCTCCTACGAGCAGTACTTC. This sequence encodes CASSSTGSTSYEQYF.

The chain joins TRBV9 to TRBJ2-7, with TRBD2 matching 8 bases. This CDR3 region has 15 residues. Germline CDR1 is SGDLS and CDR2 is YYNGEE. Trimming cost V 0 bases and J 4 bases; bases outside gene matches: 6. DNA of the CDR3: TGTGCCAGCAGCGTAGGTGGGACTAGGGGGTACGAGCAGTACTTC. It is translated as CASSVGGTRGYEQYF.

This chain connects TRBV7-6 to TRBJ2-1, with 8 bases lining up with TRBD1. CDR3 length equals 15 residues. Unmatched junction bases numbered 5, after V lost 4 bases and J lost 3 bases. Germline lookup yields CDR1 SGHVS and CDR2 FNYEAQ. The CDR3 DNA reads as TGTGCCAGCAGCTCCGGACAGGGAGGCTACAATGAGCAGTTCTTC. It specifies CASSSGQGGYNEQFF.

This chain uses TRBV14 with TRBJ1-2; D not certain. The CDR3 length is 15 residues. Between the trimmed V and J ends, which lost 0 bases and 4 bases, there was a span of 12 bases. Per germline, CDR1 SGHDN and CDR2 FVKESK. The CDR3 reads CASSQDGLPSYGYTF. DNA of the CDR3: TGTGCCAGCAGCCAAGATGGCCTGCCCTCCTATGGCTACACCTTC.

The chain is built from TRBV25-1 and TRBJ1-2; no reliable D call. The germline V gene has CDR1 MGHDK and CDR2 SYGVNS. CDR3 size: 13 residues. V was trimmed by 3 bases and J by 4 bases, leaving 9 bases between them. CDR3 in DNA: TGTGCCAGCAGTGACCCAAACACCTATGGCTACACCTTC. Translation gives CASSDPNTYGYTF.

The rearrangement links TRBV7-9 to TRBJ1-2, with 9 bases aligning to TRBD1. The germline CDR1 and CDR2 sequences are SEHNR and FQNEAQ (reference sequence). V shed 2 bases and J 2 bases; nucleotides not matched to a gene: 3. The CDR3 has 15 residues. The CDR3 loop is CASSLSGTGNYGYTF. The CDR3 DNA reads TGTGCCAGCAGCTTATCCGGGACAGGGAACTATGGCTACACCTTC. Using reference TRBV7-9 and TRBJ1-2 for the parts outside the CDR3, the full variable domain is DTGVSQNPRHKITKRGQNVTFRCDPISEHNRLYWYRQTLGQGPEFLTYFQNEAQLEKSRLLSDRFSAERPKGSFSTLEIQRTEQGDSAMYLCASSLSGTGNYGYTFGSGTRLTVV.

This CDR3 is CASGLTRDREGKLFF. In nucleotides, the CDR3 is TGTGCTAGTGGTTTGACCCGGGACAGGGAGGGAAAACTGTTTTTT. This chain joins TRBV12-5 and TRBJ1-4; 9 bases match TRBD1. CDR1 and CDR2 from the germline V gene are LGHNT and FRNRAP. V lost 2 bases and J lost 10; bases outside the gene matches: 8. This CDR3 comprises 15 residues. Combining the CDR3 with reference TRBV12-5 and TRBJ1-4 gives the whole variable domain DARVTQTPRHKVTEMGQEVTMRCQPILGHNTVFWYRQTMMQGLELLAYFRNRAPLDDSGMPKDRFSAEMPDATLATLKIQPSEPRDSAVYFCASGLTRDREGKLFFGSGTQLSVL.